Listed below are T cell receptor beta chains from one sample, sequenced in a study of blood T cell repertoires in COVID-19. Profiled with immunoSEQ multiplex PCR; TCRdb holds only in-frame clones, not every one. The data show approximately 45,000 clones, with about 86% seen just once and less than 3% held by the top ten. The source material was peripheral blood. The receptors shown here come from a woman of 80 years or more with acute or convalescent COVID-19. The CDR3 runs from the conserved cysteine through the conserved F or W. D genes are given only for firm matches. The size field is filled for only some rows; it gives once, few, many or a size class.

TRBJ2-5	TRBD2	.	TRBV5-1	15	TGCGCCAGCAGCTCATTCTCTAGCGGGCAAGAGACCCAGTACTTC	CASSSFSSGQETQYF
TRBJ1-5	.	few	TRBV14	17	TGTGCCAGCAGCCAAGACAATCCAGGGAGGGCCAATCAGCCCCAGCATTTT	CASSQDNPGRANQPQHF
TRBJ2-1	TRBD2	.	TRBV5-1	16	TGCGCCAGCAGCTTGGCGCAGACTAGCGGGGGGTCCCAGGAGTTCTTC	CASSLAQTSGGSQEFF
TRBJ1-4	.	once	TRBV5-4	15	TGTGCCAGCAGCTTGGACAGTGCAACTAATGAAAAACTGTTTTTT	CASSLDSATNEKLFF
TRBJ1-2	TRBD1	.	TRBV11-2	14	TGTGCCAGCAGCCCCTTGTCGGGACAGGGTGGCTACACCTTC	CASSPLSGQGGYTF
TRBJ1-1	.	.	TRBV3-1/TRBV3-2	14	TGTGCCAGCAGCCAAGAGGGCGCCGGGGGTGAAGCTTTCTTT	CASSQEGAGGEAFF
TRBJ1-1	.	.	TRBV12-3/TRBV12-4	13	TGTGCCAGCAGCCGTCGTTCTGGGGAGGATGCTTTCTTT	CASSRRSGEDAFF
TRBJ1-6	.	few	TRBV5-6	12	TGTGCCAGCAGGTTCGGTAATTCACCCCTCCACTTT	CASRFGNSPLHF
TRBJ2-7	.	.	TRBV27	14	TGTGCCAGCAGTCTCGGACAGAAAACCTACGAGCAGTACTTC	CASSLGQKTYEQYF
TRBJ2-5	.	.	TRBV7-6	14	TGTGCCAGCAGCTTAAGGTACAGGGACGAGACCCAGTACTTC	CASSLRYRDETQYF
TRBJ2-6	TRBD2	.	TRBV5-1	19	TGCGCCAGCAGCTTGCCCTCTAGCGGGGGGGCGGTAGGGGCCAACGTCCTGACTTTC	CASSLPSSGGAVGANVLTF
TRBJ1-2	TRBD1	.	TRBV10-3	20	TGTGCCATCACCTTAACCCCTCCGACAGGGGAGACCCTAACTAACTATGGCTACACCTTC	CAITLTPPTGETLTNYGYTF
TRBJ1-1	.	.	TRBV5-8	14	TGTGCCAGCTGGGGGGGACACCTCCTTGGTGAAGCTTTCTTT	CASWGGHLLGEAFF
TRBJ1-2	TRBD1	once	TRBV19	16	TGTGCCAGTAGTATACGGGGACAGGGAGGGAGATATGGCTACACCTTC	CASSIRGQGGRYGYTF
TRBJ1-4	TRBD1	.	TRBV7-9	17	TGTGCCAGCAGCTCCTCTCGCCGGACAGGGTATTATGAAAAACTGTTTTTT	CASSSSRRTGYYEKLFF
TRBJ1-1	.	.	TRBV7-9	15	TGTGCCAGCAGCTTAGACGGCAGGGGAAACACTGAAGCTTTCTTT	CASSLDGRGNTEAFF